A selection of T cell receptor beta chains follows, all from one sample in a study of cytomegalovirus exposure and HLA in healthy donors. Clones were sequenced by immunoSEQ multiplex PCR, and TCRdb holds only the in-frame ones, with some missing. The top ten clones hold around 2.2% of a sample with 110,000 or so clones, about 86% of them seen once. The sample consisted of PBMCs. These receptors were obtained from a woman younger than 45 in good health and CMV-seronegative. The CDR3 runs from the conserved cysteine through the conserved F or W. D genes are given only for firm matches. For some rows the clone size is stated as once, few or many, or as a class when expanded; others skip it.

>TRBV7-9|NA|TRBJ2-7|TRBD2
TGTGCCAGCAGCCCAGGACTAGCGGGAGACGTCTACGAGCAGTACTTC
CASSPGLAGDVYEQYF
>TRBV5-1|NA|TRBJ2-1|TRBD2
TGCGCCAGCAGCCCGGGACTAGCGAATCTTTATAATGAGCAGTTCTTC
CASSPGLANLYNEQFF
>TRBV6-4|NA|TRBJ2-2|NA
TGTGCCAGCTCCCCTGAACTTATTGGGGAGCTGTTTTTT
CASSPELIGELFF
>TRBV28|few|TRBJ1-2|TRBD1
TGTGCCAGCAGTAGACCCGGGACAGCCCTCTGGGCCTATGGCTACACCTTC
CASSRPGTALWAYGYTF
>TRBV4-1|NA|TRBJ2-7|NA
TGCGCCAGCAGCCAAGAAGGAGATGGGAGCGGAGTCTACGAGCAGTACTTC
CASSQEGDGSGVYEQYF
>TRBV28|NA|TRBJ2-5|TRBD2
TGTGCCAGCAGTGGGGGGGGACTAGCGGGAGAGGGGTCCCAGTACTTC
CASSGGGLAGEGSQYF
>TRBV19|NA|TRBJ2-5|NA
TGTGCCAGTAGCCGGGACTTCCAAGAGACCCAGTACTTC
CASSRDFQETQYF
>TRBV11-2|NA|TRBJ2-5|TRBD2
TGTGCCAGCAGCTTAGGGGCGAGTCCAGCGGGGCCCTTGGAGACCCAGTACTTC
CASSLGASPAGPLETQYF
>TRBV4-1|NA|TRBJ1-5|NA
TGCGCCAGCAGCCAAGCAGGCCTTGGCAATCAGCCCCAGCATTTT
CASSQAGLGNQPQHF
>TRBV7-2|NA|TRBJ2-2|NA
TGTGCCAGCATCACCCCGGGGAGAGGTACCGGGGAGCTGTTTTTT
CASITPGRGTGELFF
>TRBV18|few|TRBJ1-2|NA
TGTGCCAGCTCACCACCGACAGCTCCCCCAGATGGCTACACCTTC
CASSPPTAPPDGYTF
>TRBV4-1|NA|TRBJ1-5|NA
TGCGCCAGCAGCCAAACCTACAGTACTCTCCGGGCGGGTCAGCCCCAGCATTTT
CASSQTYSTLRAGQPQHF
>TRBV6-1|NA|TRBJ2-1|TRBD2
TGTGCCAGCAGCTTGGGGACTAGCCTCCAAGGGGAGCAGTTCTTC
CASSLGTSLQGEQFF
>TRBV11-2|few|TRBJ2-1|TRBD2
TGTGCCAGCAGCTTCGGTGCTAGCGGGAGAGCAAGGCTATACAATGAGCAGTTCTTC
CASSFGASGRARLYNEQFF